Following are 32 T cell receptor beta chains from one sample sequenced in a study of T-cell memory formation after mild COVID-19. MiXCR, run by TCRdb on the 5' RACE reads, gives a single entry per CDR3 protein. The sample shows hundreds of thousands of distinct CDR3 sequences, more than 15% of them seen only once. Sample: PBMCs or a T cell subset sorted from them (not recorded which). These receptors were obtained from an adult woman who had mild COVID-19 (a few samples of this study predate the infection). Cell type and time point are not known.

This rearrangement joins TRBV6-5 to TRBJ2-7; TRBD1 matches at 7 bases. Unmatched junction bases numbered 5, after V lost 0 bases and J lost 3 bases. The germline CDR1 and CDR2 sequences are MNHEY and SVGAGI. This CDR3 spans 15 amino acids. The CDR3 here is CASSYSLRQGYEQYF. The CDR3 DNA is TGTGCCAGCAGTTACTCCCTTCGACAGGGCTACGAGCAGTACTTC.

This clonotype was seen a few times. V and J are TRBV20-1 and TRBJ2-1; tentatively, D is TRBD2 (5 bases). Between the trimmed V and J ends, which lost 6 bases and 7 bases, there was a span of 25 bases. The CDR3 totals 16 residues. In germline, CDR1 is DFQATT, CDR2 SNEGSKA (reference sequence). This CDR3 is CSAPDPSWGEKNEQFF. Here the CDR3 DNA reads TGCAGTGCCCCCGACCCGTCGTGGGGAGAGAAAAATGAGCAGTTCTTC.

V and J are TRBV6-6 and TRBJ1-5, with 9 bases identical to TRBD1. This CDR3 has 18 amino acids. Germline V lookup: CDR1 MNHNY, CDR2 SVGAGI (reference sequence). The trim removed 0 bases at V and 7 bases at J, leaving 13 bases unmatched. DNA of the CDR3: TGTGCCAGCAGTTACTCGATCATGACAGGGGGTCCCGACCAGCCCCAGCATTTT. Translation: CASSYSIMTGGPDQPQHF.

This clonotype showed up just once. The rearrangement joins TRBV5-5 to TRBJ1-2; a possible D gene is TRBD1 (5 bases). The CDR3 extends over 15 amino acids. V dropped 2 bases and J dropped 8 bases, with 19 bases sitting between them. Germline V lookup: CDR1 SGHKS, CDR2 YYEKEE (reference sequence). CDR3 nucleotides: TGTGCCAGCAGCTTAAGCCGGGGACTAGGCCTGGGCTACACCTTC. It codes for CASSLSRGLGLGYTF.

This clonotype appeared a few times. The rearrangement links TRBV27 to TRBJ1-5, with D perhaps matching TRBD1 (5 bases). V shed 1 base and J shed 3 bases, with 16 bases lying between them. CDR1 is MNHEY and CDR2 is SMNVEV in the germline V gene (reference sequence). This CDR3 comprises 17 residues. CDR3 nucleotides: TGTGCCAGCAGTTTATGGTCTGGCCGGGGGACCAATCAGCCCCAGCATTTT. Its translation is CASSLWSGRGTNQPQHF.

The chain is built from TRBV29-1 and TRBJ2-3, with D possibly matching TRBD2 (6 bases). The CDR3 sequence is 13 residues long. The germline V and J ends were trimmed by 7 bases and 2 bases, with 13 bases remaining between them. CDR1 SQVTM and CDR2 ANQGSEA come from the germline V gene. CDR3 coding DNA: TGCAGCGAGAGCGGACTATTCACAGATACGCAGTATTTT. Translated, it gives CSESGLFTDTQYF.

This clonotype has just a few counts. The chain is built from TRBV24-1 and TRBJ2-5; D gene uncertain. Germline V gives CDR1 KGHDR, CDR2 SFDVKD. V shed 5 bases and J shed 5 bases, with 8 bases lying between them. The CDR3 length is 12 residues. The CDR3 is CATSGNAETQYF. CDR3 in DNA: TGTGCCACCAGTGGAAACGCGGAGACCCAGTACTTC.

This clonotype has more than one count but fewer than ten. The chain carries TRBV24-1 and TRBJ2-1; 8 bases agree with TRBD2. This CDR3 contains 17 residues. From germline, CDR1 is KGHDR and CDR2 SFDVKD. The V gene end was trimmed by 6 bases and the J gene end by 3 bases; junction bases not matched to a gene: 12. The CDR3 protein is CATSRHPAGAGYNEQFF. The CDR3 coding sequence is TGTGCCACCAGTCGGCACCCAGCGGGAGCGGGCTACAATGAGCAGTTCTTC.

The chain links TRBV12-5 to TRBJ2-4; 14 positions match TRBD2. The trim removed 4 bases at V and 5 bases at J, leaving 7 bases unmatched. The V gene's germline CDR1 is LGHNT and CDR2 FRNRAP. The CDR3 sequence is 17 residues long. The CDR3 DNA is TGTGCTAGTGGTTCCCTGCCGGGACTAGCGGGAGAAAACATTCAGTACTTC. It codes for CASGSLPGLAGENIQYF.

The chain uses TRBV6-5 and TRBJ2-7; D possibly corresponds to TRBD2 (5 bases). The germline V gene has CDR1 MNHEY and CDR2 SVGAGI. V gave up 7 bases and J gave up 0 bases, with 16 bases separating them. The CDR3 covers 15 residues. The CDR3 loop is CASNPGRASSYEQYF. CDR3 DNA: TGTGCCAGCAACCCCGGGCGGGCCAGCTCCTACGAGCAGTACTTC.

This clonotype was observed a few times. This chain links TRBV12-3 or TRBV12-4 with TRBJ1-2; a weak D match, TRBD1 (6 bases). There are 15 residues in the CDR3. Trimming removed 7 bases from V and 5 bases from J, with 20 bases in between. The CDR3 is CASKSPGQTLYGYTF. CDR3 sequence (DNA): TGTGCCAGCAAGAGTCCTGGACAGACCCTTTATGGCTACACCTTC.

This clonotype has a handful of counts. The J gene is TRBJ2-7, the V gene TRBV20-1; the match to TRBD2 covers 7 bases. Germline V gives CDR1 DFQATT, CDR2 SNEGSKA (reference sequence). The V gene end was trimmed by 1 base and the J gene end by 5 bases; junction bases not matched to a gene: 11. The CDR3 is 15 residues long. This CDR3 reads CSARGAAGVLHEQYF. CDR3 DNA sequence: TGCAGTGCTAGAGGAGCGGCGGGAGTTCTTCACGAGCAGTACTTC.

With respect to this clonotype: A read error may be the cause here, since a much bigger clone is one base away. The V call is TRBV7-2, the J call TRBJ2-3; D possibly corresponds to TRBD2 (6 bases). CDR3 length equals 17 residues. Germline loops: CDR1 SGHTA, CDR2 FQGNSA. Trimming cost V 1 base and J 7 bases, with 21 bases left between them. CDR3 nucleotides: TGTGCCAGCAGCTTAGGACGGCGGGATAGCTGGCTGAATACGCAGTATTTT. This gives the protein CASSLGRRDSWLNTQYF.

V and J are TRBV6-5 and TRBJ2-7, with 11 nucleotides matching TRBD2. J lost 4 bases, V lost 0 bases, and 14 bases had no gene match. This CDR3 has 19 amino acids. Germline loops: CDR1 MNHEY, CDR2 SVGAGI. The CDR3 spells CASSYSLTGLAVRKYEQYF. The CDR3 DNA follows: TGTGCCAGCAGTTACTCCCTAACGGGACTAGCGGTCAGGAAGTACGAGCAGTACTTC.

This clonotype was seen ten or more times. The genes are TRBV9 and TRBJ2-1; no clear D gene. Deletions cut 0 bases from V and 6 bases from J, with 7 bases between. The CDR3 spans 13 residues. Germline V lookup: CDR1 SGDLS, CDR2 YYNGEE. CDR3 loop: CASSVDDSNEQFF. The CDR3 DNA reads TGTGCCAGCAGCGTAGACGATTCCAATGAGCAGTTCTTC.

This clonotype was observed many times. V and J are TRBV27 and TRBJ1-1, with D possibly TRBD1 on 5 matching bases. The CDR3 has 15 residues. Trimming removed 5 bases at V and 0 bases at J, with 13 bases between. Germline CDR1 reads MNHEY; CDR2 reads SMNVEV (reference sequence). The CDR3 DNA reads TGTGCCAGCAGTGGATTGGGGGGTCTGAACACTGAAGCTTTCTTT. Its translation is CASSGLGGLNTEAFF.

This clonotype has only a few counts. The rearrangement joins TRBV7-9 to TRBJ1-1; D remains ambiguous. The V gene lost 3 bases and the J gene lost 1 base, with 12 bases spanning the gap. Germline loops: CDR1 SEHNR, CDR2 FQNEAQ (reference sequence). The length of the CDR3 is 15 residues. The CDR3 sequence: CASSFPDGGNTEAFF. The DNA of the CDR3 is TGTGCCAGCAGCTTCCCCGACGGAGGGAACACTGAAGCTTTCTTT.

A few counts support this clonotype. The gene calls are TRBV6-5 and TRBJ1-1, with 8 bases matching TRBD1. The CDR3 runs 18 residues. Germline lookup yields CDR1 MNHEY and CDR2 SVGAGI. The trim removed 0 bases at V and 1 base at J, leaving 10 bases unmatched. The CDR3 is CASSYSNPGQAPNTEAFF. As DNA, the CDR3 is TGTGCCAGCAGTTACTCGAATCCGGGACAGGCGCCGAACACTGAAGCTTTCTTT.

This clonotype has only a few counts. The V gene is TRBV24-1, the J gene TRBJ1-1, with TRBD1 matching 8 bases. CDR3 length: 15 residues. The V gene's germline CDR1 is KGHDR and CDR2 SFDVKD. The J segment lost 4 bases and the V segment lost 3 bases, leaving 6 bases of the junction unmatched. The CDR3: CATSDGRGRGTEAFF. Written as DNA, the CDR3 is TGTGCCACCAGTGATGGCAGGGGGCGCGGCACTGAAGCTTTCTTT.

The CDR3: CASSPFRGMLGDTQYF. In DNA form, the CDR3 reads TGTGCCAGCAGTCCCTTTAGGGGGATGTTGGGAGATACGCAGTATTTT. The chain recombines TRBV7-2 with TRBJ2-3, with D perhaps matching TRBD1 (6 bases). The V gene lost 6 bases and the J gene lost 5 bases, with 21 bases spanning the gap. The V gene's germline CDR1 is SGHTA and CDR2 FQGNSA. This CDR3 is 16 amino acids long.

This clonotype was detected only a few times. The V and J genes are TRBV5-4 and TRBJ2-7; TRBD1 agrees at 7 bases. Germline V CDR1 and CDR2: SGHNT, YYREEE (reference sequence). V dropped 5 bases and J dropped 1; count of bases not matched to a gene: 9. The length of the CDR3 is 15 residues. The CDR3 loop is CASSEEQGVSYEQYF. CDR3 sequence (DNA): TGTGCCAGCAGTGAGGAGCAGGGGGTTTCCTACGAGCAGTACTTC. The full variable domain, in which reference TRBV5-4 and TRBJ2-7 provide the parts outside the CDR3, is ETGVTQSPTHLIKTRGQQVTLRCSSQSGHNTVSWYQQALGQGPQFIFQYYREEENGRGNFPPRFSGLQFPNYSSELNVNALELDDSALYLCASSEEQGVSYEQYFGPGTRLTVT.

In this sample, this clonotype turned up a few times. DNA of the CDR3: TGTGCCAGCAGCTTATTCCGGACAGCTCAGCAAGAGACCCAGTACTTC. Encoded protein: CASSLFRTAQQETQYF. The chain joins TRBV11-2 to TRBJ2-5, with D possibly TRBD1 on 6 matching bases. Germline V gene lookup returns CDR1 SGHAT and CDR2 FQNNGV. V lost 2 bases to trimming and J lost 2 bases, with 15 bases between them. The CDR3 spans 16 residues.

The gene calls are TRBV20-1 and TRBJ1-2; D unclear. The CDR3 has 13 residues. V lost 7 bases to trimming and J lost 2 bases, with 14 bases between them. Germline-derived CDR1 and CDR2 are DFQATT and SNEGSKA (reference sequence). The CDR3 coding sequence is TGCAGTGTCCGAGATGCGGTGAACTATGGCTACACCTTC. As protein: CSVRDAVNYGYTF.

The gene calls are TRBV9 and TRBJ1-1; possible D gene TRBD1, 5 bases. Germline V lookup: CDR1 SGDLS, CDR2 YYNGEE. V lost 4 bases and J 4 bases, leaving 17 bases between the germline ends. The CDR3 is 15 residues long. For the CDR3, the DNA is TGTGCCAGCAGCCAACACGTTCAGGGTCTCACTGAAGCTTTCTTT. This sequence encodes CASSQHVQGLTEAFF.

This clonotype was seen a few times. The chain employs TRBV29-1 and TRBJ1-2; 8 nucleotides line up with TRBD1. The trim removed 6 bases at V and 2 bases at J, leaving 8 bases unmatched. The CDR3 runs to 14 residues. From germline, CDR1 is SQVTM and CDR2 ANQGSEA. CDR3 DNA sequence: TGCAGCGTCCCTCAGGGGGCGCGAAACTATGGCTACACCTTC. Its protein is CSVPQGARNYGYTF.

This clonotype was counted only a few times. This sequence joins TRBV7-3 and TRBJ2-1; 12 bases are a match to TRBD1. The V and J ends lost 2 bases and 7 bases, in that order; junction bases with no gene match: 6. The germline gives CDR1 SGHTA, CDR2 FQGTGA. The CDR3 is made up of 16 amino acids. Written as DNA, the CDR3 is TGTGCCAGCAGCTTATGGGGACAGGGGGCAGAGAATGAGCAGTTCTTC. Translation: CASSLWGQGAENEQFF. Complete variable domain (other parts from reference TRBV7-3 and TRBJ2-1): GAGVSQTPSNKVTEKGKYVELRCDPISGHTALYWYRQSLGQGPEFLIYFQGTGAADDSGLPNDRFFAVRPEGSVSTLKIQRTERGDSAVYLCASSLWGQGAENEQFFGPGTRLTVL.

The chain joins TRBV20-1 to TRBJ2-7, with TRBD2 matching 8 bases. The CDR3 extends over 14 amino acids. The V gene's germline CDR1 is DFQATT and CDR2 SNEGSKA (reference sequence). Trimming took 1 base from V and 1 from J; bases not matched to a gene: 3. CDR3 sequence: CSARVGGGSYEQYF. CDR3 sequence (DNA): TGCAGTGCTAGAGTCGGGGGGGGATCCTACGAGCAGTACTTC.

This clonotype occurred a few times. This sequence joins TRBV12-3 or TRBV12-4 and TRBJ2-1, with TRBD2 matching over 9 bases. The V segment lost 8 bases and the J segment 7 bases; nucleotides outside the gene matches: 9. CDR3 length equals 14 residues. CDR3 bases: TGTGCCAGCGCCGCGGGGGGGCCGGGGAATGAGCAGTTCTTC. Its translation: CASAAGGPGNEQFF.

This clonotype came up a few times. Compared with germline, one end of the junction differs, possibly owing to a read error. J is TRBJ2-5 and V is TRBV7-2; the match to TRBD2 covers 7 bases. This CDR3 is 15 amino acids long. Germline V gene lookup returns CDR1 SGHTA and CDR2 FQGNSA. The CDR3 protein is CASTLGGGEEETQYF. The CDR3, as DNA: TGTGCCAGCACCTTAGGCGGGGGAGAAGAAGAGACCCAGTACTTC.

The chain employs TRBV24-1 and TRBJ2-1, with 9 bases that match TRBD2. The CDR3 spans 19 residues. CDR1 is KGHDR, CDR2 SFDVKD, per germline. The junction had 16 bases not matched to a gene; V was cut back by 0 bases and J by 8 bases. CDR3 in DNA: TGTGCCACCAGTGATTTGCAACGGCGGGGTAGCGGGAGATTGGATGAGCAGTTCTTC. Its protein is CATSDLQRRGSGRLDEQFF.

The rearrangement uses TRBV7-2 and TRBJ1-3, with D possibly being TRBD1 (5 bases). The CDR3 contains 14 residues. The germline V gene has CDR1 SGHTA and CDR2 FQGNSA. With 1 base removed from V and 1 base from J, the gap between germline ends came to 5 bases. This chain's CDR3 is CASSLGQSGNTIYF. In nucleotides, the CDR3 is TGTGCCAGCAGCTTAGGACAGTCTGGAAACACCATATATTTT.

This chain uses TRBV6-1 with TRBJ2-5, with D tentatively TRBD2 (5 bases). The CDR3 length is 14 residues. V was clipped by 1 base and J by 5 bases, with 11 bases between them. Germline V gives CDR1 MNHNS, CDR2 SASEGT. CDR3 DNA: TGTGCCAGCAGTGAAGGGATGGAGGAGGAGACCCAGTACTTC. It specifies CASSEGMEEETQYF.